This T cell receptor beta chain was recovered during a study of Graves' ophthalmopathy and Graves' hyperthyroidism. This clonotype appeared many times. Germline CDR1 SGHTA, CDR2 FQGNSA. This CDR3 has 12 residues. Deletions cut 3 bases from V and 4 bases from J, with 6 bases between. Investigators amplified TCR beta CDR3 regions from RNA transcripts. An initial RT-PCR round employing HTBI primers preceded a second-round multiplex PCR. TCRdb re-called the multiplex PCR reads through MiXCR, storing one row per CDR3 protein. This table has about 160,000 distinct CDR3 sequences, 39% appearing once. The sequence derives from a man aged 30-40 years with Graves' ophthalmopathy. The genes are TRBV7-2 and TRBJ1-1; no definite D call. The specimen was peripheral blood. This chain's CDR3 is CASSLDVTEAFF. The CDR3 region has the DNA TGTGCCAGCAGCTTGGATGTCACTGAAGCTTTCTTT. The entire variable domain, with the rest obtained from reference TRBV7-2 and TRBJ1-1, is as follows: GAGVSQSPSNKVTEKGKDVELRCDPISGHTALYWYRQSLGQGLEFLIYFQGNSAPDKSGLPSDRFSAERTGGSVSTLTIQRTQQEDSAVYLCASSLDVTEAFFGQGTRLTVV.